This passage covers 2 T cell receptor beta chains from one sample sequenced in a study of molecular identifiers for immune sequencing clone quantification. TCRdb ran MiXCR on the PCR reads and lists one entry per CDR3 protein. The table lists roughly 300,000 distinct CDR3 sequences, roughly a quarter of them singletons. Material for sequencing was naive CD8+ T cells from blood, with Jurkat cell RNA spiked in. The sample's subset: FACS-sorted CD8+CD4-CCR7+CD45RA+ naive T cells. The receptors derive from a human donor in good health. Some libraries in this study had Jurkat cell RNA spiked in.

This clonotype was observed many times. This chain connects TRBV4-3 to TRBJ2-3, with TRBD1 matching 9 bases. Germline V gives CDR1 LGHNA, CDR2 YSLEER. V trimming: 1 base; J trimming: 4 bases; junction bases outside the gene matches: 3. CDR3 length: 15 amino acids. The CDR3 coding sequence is TGCGCCAGCAGCCAAGGGACAGGGGTTTCAGATACGCAGTATTTT. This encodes CASSQGTGVSDTQYF.

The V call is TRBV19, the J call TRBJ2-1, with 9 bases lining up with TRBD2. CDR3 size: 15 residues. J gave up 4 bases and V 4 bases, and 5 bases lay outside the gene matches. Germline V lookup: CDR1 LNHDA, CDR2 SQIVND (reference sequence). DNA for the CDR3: TGTGCCAGTAGTACCGGGACTAGCTTTTACAATGAGCAGTTCTTC. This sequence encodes CASSTGTSFYNEQFF. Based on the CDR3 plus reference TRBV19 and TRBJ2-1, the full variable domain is DGGITQSPKYLFRKEGQNVTLSCEQNLNHDAMYWYRQDPGQGLRLIYYSQIVNDFQKGDIAEGYSVSREKKESFPLTVTSAQKNPTAFYLCASSTGTSFYNEQFFGPGTRLTVL.